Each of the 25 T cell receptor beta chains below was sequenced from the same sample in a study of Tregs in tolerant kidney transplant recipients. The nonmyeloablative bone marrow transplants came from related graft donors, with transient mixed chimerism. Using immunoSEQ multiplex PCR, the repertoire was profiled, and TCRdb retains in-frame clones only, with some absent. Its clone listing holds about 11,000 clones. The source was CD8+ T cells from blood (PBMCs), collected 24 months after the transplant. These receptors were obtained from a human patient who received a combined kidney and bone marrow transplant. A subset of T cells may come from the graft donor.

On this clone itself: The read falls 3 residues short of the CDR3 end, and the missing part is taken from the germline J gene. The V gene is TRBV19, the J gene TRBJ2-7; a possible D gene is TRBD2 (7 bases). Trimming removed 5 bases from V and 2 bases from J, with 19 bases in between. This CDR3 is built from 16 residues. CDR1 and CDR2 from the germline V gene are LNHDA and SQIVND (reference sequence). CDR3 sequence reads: CASSDWGGLNPYEQYF. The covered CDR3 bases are TGTGCCAGTAGTGATTGGGGGGGGCTGAACCCCTACGAG.

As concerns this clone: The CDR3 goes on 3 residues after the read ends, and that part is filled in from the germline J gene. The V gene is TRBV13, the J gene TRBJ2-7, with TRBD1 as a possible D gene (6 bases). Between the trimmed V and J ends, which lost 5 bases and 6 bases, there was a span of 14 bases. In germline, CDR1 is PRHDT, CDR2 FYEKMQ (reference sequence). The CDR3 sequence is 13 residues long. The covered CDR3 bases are TGTGCCAGCAGCACAACAGGGTCCCGCGAG. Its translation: CASSTTGSRE. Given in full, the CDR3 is CASSTTGSREQYF.

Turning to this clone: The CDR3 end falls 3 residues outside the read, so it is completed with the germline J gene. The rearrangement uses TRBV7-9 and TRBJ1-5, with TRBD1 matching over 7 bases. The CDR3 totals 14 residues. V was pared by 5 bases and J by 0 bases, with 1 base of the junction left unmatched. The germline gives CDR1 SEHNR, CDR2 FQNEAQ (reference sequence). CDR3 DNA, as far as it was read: TGTGCCAGCAGCGGGACAGATAGCAATCAGCCC. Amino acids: CASSGTDSNQP. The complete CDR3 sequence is CASSGTDSNQPQHF.

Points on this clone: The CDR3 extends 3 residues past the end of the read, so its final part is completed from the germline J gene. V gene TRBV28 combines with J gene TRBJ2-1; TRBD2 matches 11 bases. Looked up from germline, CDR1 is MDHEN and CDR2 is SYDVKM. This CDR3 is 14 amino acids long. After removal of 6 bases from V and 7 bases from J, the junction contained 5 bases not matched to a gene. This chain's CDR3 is CASRGLAGGNEQFF. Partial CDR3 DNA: TGTGCCAGCAGGGGTCTAGCGGGAGGAAATGAG.

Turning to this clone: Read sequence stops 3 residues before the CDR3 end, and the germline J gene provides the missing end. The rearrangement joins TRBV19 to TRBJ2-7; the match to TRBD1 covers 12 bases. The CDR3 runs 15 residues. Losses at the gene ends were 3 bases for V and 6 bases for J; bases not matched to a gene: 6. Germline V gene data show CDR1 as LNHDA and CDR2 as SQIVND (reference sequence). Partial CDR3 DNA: TGTGCCAGTAGTATCTGGGGGACAGGGGGCGTCGAG. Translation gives CASSIWGTGGVE. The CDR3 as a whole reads CASSIWGTGGVEQYF.

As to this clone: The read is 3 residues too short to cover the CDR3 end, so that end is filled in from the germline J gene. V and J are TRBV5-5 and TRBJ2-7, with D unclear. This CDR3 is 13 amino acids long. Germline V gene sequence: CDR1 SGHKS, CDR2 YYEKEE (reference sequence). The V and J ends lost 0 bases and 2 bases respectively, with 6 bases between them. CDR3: CASSLDRAYEQYF. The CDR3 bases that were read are TGTGCCAGCAGCTTGGATAGGGCCTACGAG. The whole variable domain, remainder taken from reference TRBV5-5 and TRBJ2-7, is DAGVTQSPTHLIKTRGQQVTLRCSPISGHKSVSWYQQVLGQGPQFIFQYYEKEERGRGNFPDRFSARQFPNYSSELNVNALLLGDSALYLCASSLDRAYEQYFGPGTRLTVT.

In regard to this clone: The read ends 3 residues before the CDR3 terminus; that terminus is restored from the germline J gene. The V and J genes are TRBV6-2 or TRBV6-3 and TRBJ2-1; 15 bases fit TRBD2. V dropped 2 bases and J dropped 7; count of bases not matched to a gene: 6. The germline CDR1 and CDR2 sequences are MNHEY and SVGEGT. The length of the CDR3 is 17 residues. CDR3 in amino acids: CASSYLGLAGGENEQFF. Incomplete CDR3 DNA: TGTGCCAGCAGTTACCTGGGACTAGCGGGAGGAGAAAATGAG.

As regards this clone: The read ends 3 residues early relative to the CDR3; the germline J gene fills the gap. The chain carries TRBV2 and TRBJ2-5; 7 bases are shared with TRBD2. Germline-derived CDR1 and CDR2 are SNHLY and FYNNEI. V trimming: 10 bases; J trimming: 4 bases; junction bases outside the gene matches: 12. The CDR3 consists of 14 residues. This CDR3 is CAIPLYGEGETQYF. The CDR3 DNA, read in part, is TGTGCCATCCCCCTGTACGGGGAGGGAGAGACC.

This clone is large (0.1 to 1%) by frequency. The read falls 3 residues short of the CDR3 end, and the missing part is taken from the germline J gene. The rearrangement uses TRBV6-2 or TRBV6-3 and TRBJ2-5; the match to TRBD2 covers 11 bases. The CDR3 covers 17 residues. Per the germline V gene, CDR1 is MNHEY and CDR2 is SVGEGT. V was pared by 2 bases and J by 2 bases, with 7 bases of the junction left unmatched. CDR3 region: CASSYDLTSGKQETQYF. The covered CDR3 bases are TGTGCCAGCAGTTACGATCTGACTAGCGGGAAACAAGAGACC.

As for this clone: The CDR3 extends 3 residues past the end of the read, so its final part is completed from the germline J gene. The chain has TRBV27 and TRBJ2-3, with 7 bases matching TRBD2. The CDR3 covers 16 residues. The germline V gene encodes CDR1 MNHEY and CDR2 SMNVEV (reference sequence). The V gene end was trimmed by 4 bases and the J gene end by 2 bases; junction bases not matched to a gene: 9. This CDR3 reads CASSSEPSGFTDTQYF. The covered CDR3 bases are TGTGCCAGCAGTTCGGAGCCTAGCGGATTCACAGATACG.

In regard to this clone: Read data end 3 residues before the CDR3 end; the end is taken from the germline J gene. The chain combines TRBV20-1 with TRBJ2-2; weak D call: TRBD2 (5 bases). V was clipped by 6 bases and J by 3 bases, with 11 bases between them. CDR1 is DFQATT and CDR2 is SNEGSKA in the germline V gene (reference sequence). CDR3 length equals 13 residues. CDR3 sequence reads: CSARVLDTGELFF. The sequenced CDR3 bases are TGCAGTGCGAGGGTTTTAGACACCGGGGAG.

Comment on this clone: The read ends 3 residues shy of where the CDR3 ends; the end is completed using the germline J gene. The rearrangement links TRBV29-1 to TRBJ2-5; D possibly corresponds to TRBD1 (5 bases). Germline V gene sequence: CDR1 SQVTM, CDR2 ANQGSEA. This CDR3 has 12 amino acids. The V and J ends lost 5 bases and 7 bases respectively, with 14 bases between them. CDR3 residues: CSVPRVLGTQYF. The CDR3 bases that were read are TGCAGCGTTCCCAGGGTATTAGGGACC.

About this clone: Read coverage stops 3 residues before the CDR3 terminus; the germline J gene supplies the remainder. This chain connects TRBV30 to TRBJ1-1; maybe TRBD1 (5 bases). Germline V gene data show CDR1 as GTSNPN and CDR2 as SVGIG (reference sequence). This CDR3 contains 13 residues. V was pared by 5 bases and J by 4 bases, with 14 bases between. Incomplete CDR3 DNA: TGTGCCTGGTCTCAGGGTATAAGCACTGAA. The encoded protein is CAWSQGISTE. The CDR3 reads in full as CAWSQGISTEAFF.

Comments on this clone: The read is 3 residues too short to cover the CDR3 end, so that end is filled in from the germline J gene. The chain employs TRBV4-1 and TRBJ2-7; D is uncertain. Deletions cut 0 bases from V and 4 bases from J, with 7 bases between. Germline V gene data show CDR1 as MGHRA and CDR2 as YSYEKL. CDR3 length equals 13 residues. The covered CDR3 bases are TGCGCCAGCAGCCAAGATCTTCGGTACGAG. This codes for CASSQDLRYE. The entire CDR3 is CASSQDLRYEQYF.

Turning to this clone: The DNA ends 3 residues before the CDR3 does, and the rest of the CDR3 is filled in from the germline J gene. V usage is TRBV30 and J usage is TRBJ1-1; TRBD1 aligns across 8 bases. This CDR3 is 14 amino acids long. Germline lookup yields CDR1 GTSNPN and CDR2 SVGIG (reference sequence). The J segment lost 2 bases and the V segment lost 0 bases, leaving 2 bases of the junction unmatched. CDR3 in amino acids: CAWSVDRGNTEAFF. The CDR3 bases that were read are TGTGCCTGGAGTGTTGACAGGGGTAACACTGAA. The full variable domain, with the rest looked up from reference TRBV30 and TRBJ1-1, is SQTIHQWPATLVQPVGSPLSLECTVEGTSNPNLYWYRQAAGRGLQLLFYSVGIGQISSEVPQNLSASRPQDRQFILSSKKLLLSDSGFYLCAWSVDRGNTEAFFGQGTRLTVV.

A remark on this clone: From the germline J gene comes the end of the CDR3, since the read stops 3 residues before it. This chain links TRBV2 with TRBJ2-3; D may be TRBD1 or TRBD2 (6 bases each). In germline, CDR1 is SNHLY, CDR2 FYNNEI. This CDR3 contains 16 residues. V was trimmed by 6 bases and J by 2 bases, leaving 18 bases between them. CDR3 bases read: TGTGCCAGCAGGCCCCGAGGAGGGGGATCCACAGATACG. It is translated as CASRPRGGGSTDT. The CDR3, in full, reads CASRPRGGGSTDTQYF.

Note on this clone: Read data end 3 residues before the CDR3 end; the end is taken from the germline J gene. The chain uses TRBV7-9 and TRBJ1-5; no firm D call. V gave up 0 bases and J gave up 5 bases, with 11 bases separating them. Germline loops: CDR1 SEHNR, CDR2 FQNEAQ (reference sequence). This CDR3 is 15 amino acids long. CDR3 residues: CASSLALPGDQPQHF. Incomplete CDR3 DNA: TGTGCCAGCAGCTTAGCCCTTCCCGGGGATCAGCCC. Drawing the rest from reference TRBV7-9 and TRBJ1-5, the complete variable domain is DTGVSQNPRHKITKRGQNVTFRCDPISEHNRLYWYRQTLGQGPEFLTYFQNEAQLEKSRLLSDRFSAERPKGSFSTLEIQRTEQGDSAMYLCASSLALPGDQPQHFGDGTRLSIL.

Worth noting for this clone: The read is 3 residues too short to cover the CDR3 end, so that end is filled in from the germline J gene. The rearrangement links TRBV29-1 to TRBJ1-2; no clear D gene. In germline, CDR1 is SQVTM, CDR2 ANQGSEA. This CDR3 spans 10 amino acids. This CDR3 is CSVESNGYTF. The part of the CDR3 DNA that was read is TGCAGCGTTGAAAGCAACGGC.

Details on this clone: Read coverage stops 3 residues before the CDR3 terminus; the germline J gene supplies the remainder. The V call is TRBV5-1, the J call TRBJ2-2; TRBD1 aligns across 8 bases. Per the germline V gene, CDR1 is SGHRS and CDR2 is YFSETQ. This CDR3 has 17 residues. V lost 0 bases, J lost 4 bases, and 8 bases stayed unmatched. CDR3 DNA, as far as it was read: TGCGCCAGCAGCTTGGTCATCAGGGGGCCGAGCACCGGGGAG. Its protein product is CASSLVIRGPSTGE. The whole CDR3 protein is CASSLVIRGPSTGELFF.

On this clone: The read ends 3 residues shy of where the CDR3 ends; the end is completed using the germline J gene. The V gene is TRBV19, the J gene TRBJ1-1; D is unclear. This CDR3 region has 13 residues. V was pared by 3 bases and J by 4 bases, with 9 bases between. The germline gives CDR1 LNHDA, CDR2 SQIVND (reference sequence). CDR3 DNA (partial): TGTGCCAGTAGTATGCGGGGAGGCACTGAA. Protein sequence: CASSMRGGTE. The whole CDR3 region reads CASSMRGGTEAFF.

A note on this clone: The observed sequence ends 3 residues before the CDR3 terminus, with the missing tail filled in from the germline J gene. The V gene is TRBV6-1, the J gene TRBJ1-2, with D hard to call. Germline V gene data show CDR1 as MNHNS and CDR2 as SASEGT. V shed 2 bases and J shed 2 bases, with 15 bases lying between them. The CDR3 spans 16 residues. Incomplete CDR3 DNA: TGTGCCAGCAGTGAATTCGCAGAAACACAAAACTATGGC. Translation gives CASSEFAETQNYG. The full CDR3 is CASSEFAETQNYGYTF.

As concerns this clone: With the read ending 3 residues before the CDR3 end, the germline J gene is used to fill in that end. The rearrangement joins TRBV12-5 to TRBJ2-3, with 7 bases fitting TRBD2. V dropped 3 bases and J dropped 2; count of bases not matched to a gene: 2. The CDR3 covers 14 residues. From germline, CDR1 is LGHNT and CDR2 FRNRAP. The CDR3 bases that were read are TGTGCTAGTGGTTTCGGGGACTACACAGATACG. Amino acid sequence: CASGFGDYTDT. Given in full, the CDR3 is CASGFGDYTDTQYF.

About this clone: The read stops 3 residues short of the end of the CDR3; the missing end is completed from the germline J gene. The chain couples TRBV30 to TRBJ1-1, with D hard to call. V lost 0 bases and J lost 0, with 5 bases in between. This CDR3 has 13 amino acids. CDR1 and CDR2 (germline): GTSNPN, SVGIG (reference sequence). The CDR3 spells CAWSVSVNTEAFF. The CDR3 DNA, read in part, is TGTGCCTGGAGTGTATCCGTGAACACTGAA.

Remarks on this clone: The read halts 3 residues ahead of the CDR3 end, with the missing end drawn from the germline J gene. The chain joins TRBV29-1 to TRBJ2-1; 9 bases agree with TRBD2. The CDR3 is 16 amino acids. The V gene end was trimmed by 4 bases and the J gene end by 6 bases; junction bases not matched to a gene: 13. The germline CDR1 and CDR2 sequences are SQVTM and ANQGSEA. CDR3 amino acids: CSVGGSPSGKGNEQFF. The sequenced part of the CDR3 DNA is TGCAGCGTTGGGGGGTCGCCTAGCGGGAAGGGCAATGAG.

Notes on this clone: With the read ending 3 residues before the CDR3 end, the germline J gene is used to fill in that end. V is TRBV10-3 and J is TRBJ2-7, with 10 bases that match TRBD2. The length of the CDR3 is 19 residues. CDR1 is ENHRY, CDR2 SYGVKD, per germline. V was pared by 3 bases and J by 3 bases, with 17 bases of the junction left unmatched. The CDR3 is CAISDPPGLAREGNYEQYF. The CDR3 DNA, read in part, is TGTGCCATCAGTGACCCGCCGGGACTAGCGCGAGAGGGAAACTACGAG.